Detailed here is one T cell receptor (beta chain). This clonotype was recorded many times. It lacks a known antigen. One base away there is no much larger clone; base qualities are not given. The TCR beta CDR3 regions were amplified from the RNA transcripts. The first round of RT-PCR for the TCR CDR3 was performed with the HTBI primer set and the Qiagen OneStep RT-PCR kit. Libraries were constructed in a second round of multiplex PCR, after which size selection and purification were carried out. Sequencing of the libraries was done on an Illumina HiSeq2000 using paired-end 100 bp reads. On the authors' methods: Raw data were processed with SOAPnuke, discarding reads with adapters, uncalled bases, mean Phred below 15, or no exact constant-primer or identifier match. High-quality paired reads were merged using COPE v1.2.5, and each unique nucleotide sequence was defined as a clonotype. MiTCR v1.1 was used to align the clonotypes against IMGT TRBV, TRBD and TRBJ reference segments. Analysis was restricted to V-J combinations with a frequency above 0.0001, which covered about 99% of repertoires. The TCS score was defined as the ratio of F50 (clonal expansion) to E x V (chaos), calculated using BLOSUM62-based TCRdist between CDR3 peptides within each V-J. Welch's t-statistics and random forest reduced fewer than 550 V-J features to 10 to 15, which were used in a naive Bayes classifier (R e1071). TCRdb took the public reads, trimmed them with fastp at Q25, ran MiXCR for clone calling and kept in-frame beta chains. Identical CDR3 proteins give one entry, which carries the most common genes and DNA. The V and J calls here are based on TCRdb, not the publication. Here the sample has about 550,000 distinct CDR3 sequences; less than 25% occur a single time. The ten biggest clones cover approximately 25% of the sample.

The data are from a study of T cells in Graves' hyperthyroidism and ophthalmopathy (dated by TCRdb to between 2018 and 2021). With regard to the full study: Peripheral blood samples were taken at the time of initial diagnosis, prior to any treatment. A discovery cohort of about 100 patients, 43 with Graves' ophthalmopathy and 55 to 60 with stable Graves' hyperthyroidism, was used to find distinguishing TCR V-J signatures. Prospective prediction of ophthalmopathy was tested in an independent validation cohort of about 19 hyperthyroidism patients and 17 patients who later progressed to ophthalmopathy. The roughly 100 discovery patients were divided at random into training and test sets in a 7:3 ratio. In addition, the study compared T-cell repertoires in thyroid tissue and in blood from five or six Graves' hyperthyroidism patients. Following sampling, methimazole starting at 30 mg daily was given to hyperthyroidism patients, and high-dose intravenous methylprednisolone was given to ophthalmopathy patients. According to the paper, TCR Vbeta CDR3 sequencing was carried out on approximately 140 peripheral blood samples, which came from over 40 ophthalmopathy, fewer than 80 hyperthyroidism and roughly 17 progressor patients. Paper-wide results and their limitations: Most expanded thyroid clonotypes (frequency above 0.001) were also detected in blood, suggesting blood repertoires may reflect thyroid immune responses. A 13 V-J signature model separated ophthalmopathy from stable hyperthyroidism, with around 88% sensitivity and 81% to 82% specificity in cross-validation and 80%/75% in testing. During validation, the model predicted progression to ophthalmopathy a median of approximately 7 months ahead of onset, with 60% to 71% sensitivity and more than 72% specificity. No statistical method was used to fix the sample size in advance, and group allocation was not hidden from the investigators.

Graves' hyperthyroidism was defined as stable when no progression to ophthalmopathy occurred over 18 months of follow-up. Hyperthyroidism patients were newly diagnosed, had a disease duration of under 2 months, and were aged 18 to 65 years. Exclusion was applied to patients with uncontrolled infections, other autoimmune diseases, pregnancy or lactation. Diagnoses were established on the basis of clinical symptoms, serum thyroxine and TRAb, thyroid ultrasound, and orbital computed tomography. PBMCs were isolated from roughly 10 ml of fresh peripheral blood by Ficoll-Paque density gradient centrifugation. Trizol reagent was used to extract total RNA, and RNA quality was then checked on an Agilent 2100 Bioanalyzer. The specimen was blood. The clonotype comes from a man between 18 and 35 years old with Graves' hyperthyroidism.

The CDR3 sequence is CASSLANGKAFF. Here is the DNA: TGTGCCAGCAGCTTAGCTAATGGGAAAGCTTTCTTT. This chain is built from TRBV13 and TRBJ1-1; no confident D gene assignment can be made. Based on the germline V gene (reference sequence), the CDR1 and CDR2 sequences are PRHDT and FYEKMQ. Including the terminal cysteine and phenylalanine, the CDR3 comprises 12 residues. Solely the CDR3 DNA is kept, with 36 bases framed from the first base. V is cut by 1 base and J by 9 bases, and the space between the germline ends is 9 bases.